The next 30 T cell receptor beta chains were all read from a single sample in a study of identical twins. In TCRdb, the 5' RACE reads were re-called with MiXCR into one record per CDR3 protein. The sample lists about 790,000 distinct CDR3 sequences; roughly 18% were seen once. The sample also formed part of further work on T cells expressing NK-cell markers.

The source material was PBMCs. These receptors were taken from a woman aged 18-30 years in good health.

At least ten counts were recorded for this clonotype. The chain joins TRBV11-2 to TRBJ2-7; 9 bases are shared with TRBD1. Germline V CDR1 and CDR2: SGHAT, FQNNGV. The V and J ends lost 3 bases and 1 base, in that order; junction bases with no gene match: 4. The CDR3 has 15 residues. The CDR3 sequence: CASSLGQGSSYEQYF. The CDR3 DNA sequence: TGTGCCAGCAGCTTGGGACAGGGTAGTTCCTACGAGCAGTACTTC. The entire variable domain, with the rest obtained from reference TRBV11-2 and TRBJ2-7, is as follows: EAGVAQSPRYKIIEKRQSVAFWCNPISGHATLYWYQQILGQGPKLLIQFQNNGVVDDSQLPKDRFSAERLKGVDSTLKIQPAKLEDSAVYLCASSLGQGSSYEQYFGPGTRLTVT.

The rearrangement uses TRBV11-2 and TRBJ2-3; D remains unclear. The CDR3 runs to 18 residues. The V and J ends lost 1 base and 1 base respectively, with 18 bases between them. Per the germline V gene, CDR1 is SGHAT and CDR2 is FQNNGV. The CDR3 bases are TGTGCCAGCAGCTTAGGCAGGTCAGGCCCTCGTGGCACAGATACGCAGTATTTT. Protein: CASSLGRSGPRGTDTQYF.

In its sample, this clonotype was seen many times. This chain uses TRBV12-3 or TRBV12-4 with TRBJ1-6, with D hard to call. This CDR3 has 14 residues. Trimming cost V 5 bases and J 0 bases, with 5 bases left between them. DNA for the CDR3: TGTGCCAGCAGTCCCCCCTCCTATAATTCACCCCTCCACTTT. It translates to CASSPPSYNSPLHF.

This clonotype has more than one count but fewer than ten. The chain joins TRBV7-2 to TRBJ2-3; the D is unclear. The V end was cut by 1 base, the J end by 6 bases, with 8 bases between. The CDR3 runs to 13 residues. The germline V gene has CDR1 SGHTA and CDR2 FQGNSA. The CDR3 DNA follows: TGTGCCAGCAGCTTAGTTTCGGGTGATACGCAGTATTTT. As protein: CASSLVSGDTQYF.

The V and J genes are TRBV7-2 and TRBJ2-1; D gene ambiguous. Germline assignment: CDR1 SGHTA and CDR2 FQGNSA. V dropped 4 bases and J dropped 10 bases, with 11 bases sitting between them. The CDR3 is 12 residues long. As DNA, the CDR3 is TGTGCCAGCAGCTCCCAACAGCAGGAGCAGTTCTTC. Its translation is CASSSQQQEQFF. Variable domain in full (rest from reference TRBV7-2 and TRBJ2-1): GAGVSQSPSNKVTEKGKDVELRCDPISGHTALYWYRQSLGQGLEFLIYFQGNSAPDKSGLPSDRFSAERTGGSVSTLTIQRTQQEDSAVYLCASSSQQQEQFFGPGTRLTVL.

The chain couples TRBV12-3 or TRBV12-4 to TRBJ2-3; D ambiguous. V was clipped by 2 bases and J by 3 bases, with 6 bases between them. This CDR3 contains 13 residues. The chain's CDR3 is CASSLMVTDTQYF. CDR3 DNA: TGTGCCAGCAGTTTAATGGTTACAGATACGCAGTATTTT.

The chain employs TRBV12-3 or TRBV12-4 and TRBJ1-2; TRBD1 aligns across 12 bases. The CDR3 is 16 residues long. Unmatched junction bases numbered 15, after V lost 7 bases and J lost 9 bases. Here the CDR3 reads CASTPGTGGFPGRYTF. The CDR3 DNA follows: TGTGCCAGCACCCCCGGGACAGGGGGCTTCCCTGGCCGCTACACCTTC.

The rearrangement links TRBV11-3 to TRBJ1-1; possible D gene TRBD1, 5 bases. The CDR3 has 15 residues. V gave up 4 bases and J gave up 2 bases, with 14 bases separating them. Germline-derived CDR1 and CDR2 are SGHNT and YENEEA. The CDR3 DNA follows: TGTGCCAGCAGCTCCAACTGGGGCGACAACACTGAAGCTTTCTTT. The encoded protein is CASSSNWGDNTEAFF. Filled out from reference TRBV11-3 and TRBJ1-1, the complete variable domain reads EAGVVQSPRYKIIEKKQPVAFWCNPISGHNTLYWYLQNLGQGPELLIRYENEEAVDDSQLPKDRFSAERLKGVDSTLKIQPAELGDSAVYLCASSSNWGDNTEAFFGQGTRLTVV.

This clonotype has just a few counts. The chain combines TRBV12-3 or TRBV12-4 with TRBJ1-6; possible D gene TRBD1, 6 bases. The CDR3 is made up of 12 amino acids. Trimming removed 8 bases at V and 10 bases at J, with 12 bases between. This CDR3 reads CASATGRSPLHF. Here the CDR3 DNA reads TGTGCCAGCGCGACAGGTCGCTCACCCCTCCACTTT.

The chain joins TRBV2 to TRBJ2-3, with D possibly TRBD1 on 5 matching bases. Germline V gene lookup returns CDR1 SNHLY and CDR2 FYNNEI. V was shortened by 1 base and J by 5 bases, with 22 bases between the two germline ends. The length of the CDR3 is 18 residues. CDR3 nucleotides: TGTGCCAGCAGTGAAGGGTTAGGGGTGGGATCCCATGGAGATACGCAGTATTTT. Its protein product is CASSEGLGVGSHGDTQYF.

The chain employs TRBV11-2 and TRBJ2-5; possibly TRBD1 for D (6 bases). The germline V gene encodes CDR1 SGHAT and CDR2 FQNNGV. The CDR3 loop spans 14 amino acids. Trimming took 4 bases from V and 4 from J, leaving 13 bases between them. The CDR3 nucleotides are TGTGCCAGCAGCTATTCGACAGGAAGAGAGACCCAGTACTTC. This translates into CASSYSTGRETQYF. The full variable domain, with the rest looked up from reference TRBV11-2 and TRBJ2-5, is EAGVAQSPRYKIIEKRQSVAFWCNPISGHATLYWYQQILGQGPKLLIQFQNNGVVDDSQLPKDRFSAERLKGVDSTLKIQPAKLEDSAVYLCASSYSTGRETQYFGPGTRLLVL.

V gene TRBV20-1 combines with J gene TRBJ2-5; D is uncertain. Deletions cut 5 bases from V and 5 bases from J, with 15 bases between. Per the germline V gene, CDR1 is DFQATT and CDR2 is SNEGSKA (reference sequence). CDR3 length equals 13 residues. CDR3 protein: CSAALGSVETQYF. The DNA of the CDR3 is TGCAGTGCTGCCCTTGGTTCAGTTGAGACCCAGTACTTC.

This clonotype was found a few times. CDR3 nucleotides: TGTGCCAGCTCACCGGGTCTTAGGGACACTGAAGCTTTCTTT. Encoded protein: CASSPGLRDTEAFF. The chain has TRBV18 and TRBJ1-1; D is unresolved. V was shortened by 3 bases and J by 3 bases, with 11 bases between the two germline ends. Germline V CDR1 and CDR2: KGHSH, LQKENI. The CDR3 has 14 amino acids.

The chain recombines TRBV5-1 with TRBJ2-6, with TRBD1 as a possible D gene (6 bases). The CDR3 spans 18 residues. With 0 bases removed from V and 0 bases from J, the gap between germline ends came to 13 bases. Germline CDR1 SGHRS, CDR2 YFSETQ. The CDR3 here is CASSLVRGASSGANVLTF. CDR3 DNA: TGCGCCAGCAGCTTGGTCAGGGGCGCTAGCTCTGGGGCCAACGTCCTGACTTTC.

The chain's CDR3 is CSAQLGLRGQPQHF. The CDR3 nucleotides read TGCAGTGCCCAACTGGGGTTGAGGGGACAGCCCCAGCATTTT. V gene TRBV20-1 combines with J gene TRBJ1-5; the D gene is possibly TRBD1 (5 bases). CDR3 length: 14 residues. V was pared by 6 bases and J by 7 bases, with 19 bases between. Germline CDR1 is DFQATT and CDR2 is SNEGSKA (reference sequence).

This clonotype was seen a handful of times. The chain uses TRBV15 and TRBJ2-1; TRBD2 matches at 10 bases. The CDR3 contains 15 residues. Germline loops: CDR1 LNHNV, CDR2 YYDKDF (reference sequence). Losses at the gene ends were 6 bases for V and 0 bases for J; bases not matched to a gene: 2. This CDR3 is CATRLAGNSYNEQFF. CDR3 nucleotides: TGTGCCACCAGACTAGCGGGAAACTCCTACAATGAGCAGTTCTTC. Combining the CDR3 with reference TRBV15 and TRBJ2-1 gives the whole variable domain DAMVIQNPRYQVTQFGKPVTLSCSQTLNHNVMYWYQQKSSQAPKLLFHYYDKDFNNEADTPDNFQSRRPNTSFCFLDIRSPGLGDTAMYLCATRLAGNSYNEQFFGPGTRLTVL.

This clonotype was observed at least ten times. V gene TRBV12-3 or TRBV12-4 combines with J gene TRBJ2-2, with D uncertain. Trimming removed 6 bases at V and 1 base at J, with 15 bases between. The CDR3 runs 16 residues. The CDR3 loop reads CASSLIIVGNTGELFF. For the CDR3, the DNA is TGTGCCAGCAGCCTAATAATAGTGGGGAACACCGGGGAGCTGTTTTTT.

This clonotype was counted at least ten times. This chain joins TRBV15 and TRBJ2-7; perhaps TRBD2 as D (5 bases). The V end lost 3 bases, the J end lost 1 base, and 7 bases lay between the germline ends. Per the germline V gene, CDR1 is LNHNV and CDR2 is YYDKDF (reference sequence). This CDR3 has 13 residues. The CDR3 region is CATSREVSYEQYF. The CDR3 DNA follows: TGTGCCACCAGCAGGGAGGTGTCCTACGAGCAGTACTTC.

The J gene is TRBJ1-1, the V gene TRBV5-1; the match to TRBD1 covers 9 bases. Trimming took 1 base from V and 1 from J; bases not matched to a gene: 5. The CDR3 is 16 amino acids. Germline CDR1 is SGHRS and CDR2 is YFSETQ. This CDR3 reads CASSLYGDRANTEAFF. In DNA, the CDR3 is TGCGCCAGCAGCTTGTACGGGGACAGGGCGAACACTGAAGCTTTCTTT.

The chain links TRBV20-1 to TRBJ2-3, with 10 bases fitting TRBD2. J lost 1 base, V lost 8 bases, and 6 bases had no gene match. The CDR3 has 14 residues. CDR1 and CDR2 from the germline V gene are DFQATT and SNEGSKA (reference sequence). The CDR3 DNA reads TGCAGTATCCGAGGACTAGCGGGCACAGATACGCAGTATTTT. Translating it yields CSIRGLAGTDTQYF.

A few counts support this clonotype. The chain recombines TRBV7-8 with TRBJ1-5; 7 positions agree with TRBD1. Germline V gene data show CDR1 as SGHVS and CDR2 as FQNEAQ. Trimming removed 1 base from V and 6 bases from J; junction bases left unmatched: 6. The length of the CDR3 is 15 residues. CDR3 residues: CASSLDGRGAQPQHF. CDR3 DNA: TGTGCCAGCAGCTTAGATGGCAGGGGGGCTCAGCCCCAGCATTTT.

This sequence joins TRBV5-1 and TRBJ2-5; 7 nucleotides match TRBD1. Germline V gives CDR1 SGHRS, CDR2 YFSETQ. V gave up 3 bases and J gave up 2 bases; unmatched junction bases: 4. This CDR3 is 14 amino acids long. The CDR3 DNA reads as TGCGCCAGCAGCTGGGGACAGCTGCAAGAGACCCAGTACTTC. This gives the protein CASSWGQLQETQYF.

The chain employs TRBV5-1 and TRBJ2-7; D could derive from TRBD1 or TRBD2 (5 bases each). The germline V gene has CDR1 SGHRS and CDR2 YFSETQ. The CDR3 has 16 amino acids. V shed 3 bases and J shed 3 bases, with 19 bases lying between them. The CDR3 DNA reads TGCGCCAGCAGCTCGAGGGGCTCTGCGGCCGACTACGAGCAGTACTTC. It codes for CASSSRGSAADYEQYF.

The gene calls are TRBV5-1 and TRBJ1-1; 9 nucleotides agree with TRBD1. The CDR3 has 16 amino acids. Per germline, CDR1 SGHRS and CDR2 YFSETQ. Trimming took 3 bases from V and 5 from J; bases not matched to a gene: 11. CDR3 DNA: TGCGCCAGCAGCTCACTGACAGGGGGGGATCAGACTGAAGCTTTCTTT. It codes for CASSSLTGGDQTEAFF.

CDR3 region: CREGLAYYEQYF. DNA of the CDR3: TGCAGGGAGGGACTAGCGTACTACGAGCAGTACTTC. This chain links TRBV20-1 with TRBJ2-7; 10 nucleotides line up with TRBD2. The CDR3 sequence is 12 residues long. The germline gives CDR1 DFQATT, CDR2 SNEGSKA (reference sequence).

The rearrangement links TRBV27 to TRBJ2-7; 8 bases line up with TRBD1. The germline gives CDR1 MNHEY, CDR2 SMNVEV (reference sequence). V was pared by 5 bases and J by 0 bases, with 6 bases of the junction left unmatched. The CDR3 spans 15 residues. CDR3 in DNA: TGTGCCAGCAGTAGGTGGACAGGGTCCTCCTACGAGCAGTACTTC. Translation: CASSRWTGSSYEQYF.

The chain combines TRBV7-8 with TRBJ2-5; the D gene is possibly TRBD2 (5 bases). The V and J ends lost 3 bases and 2 bases respectively, with 16 bases between them. Looked up from germline, CDR1 is SGHVS and CDR2 is FQNEAQ. The CDR3 is made up of 16 amino acids. The CDR3: CASSFAGPREQETQYF. The CDR3, as DNA: TGTGCCAGCAGCTTCGCCGGGCCGAGGGAGCAAGAGACCCAGTACTTC. Full variable domain (missing parts from reference TRBV7-8 and TRBJ2-5): GAGVSQSPRYKVAKRGQDVALRCDPISGHVSLFWYQQALGQGPEFLTYFQNEAQLDKSGLPSDRFFAERPEGSVSTLKIQRTQQEDSAVYLCASSFAGPREQETQYFGPGTRLLVL.

This clonotype was detected only a few times. The CDR3 protein is CASSFTGGNTEAFF. CDR3 DNA sequence: TGTGCCAGCAGTTTCACAGGGGGGAACACTGAAGCTTTCTTT. V usage is TRBV12-3 or TRBV12-4 and J usage is TRBJ1-1, with 8 bases aligning to TRBD1. The CDR3 runs 14 residues. Losses at the gene ends were 3 bases for V and 1 base for J; bases not matched to a gene: 1.

The chain uses TRBV5-1 and TRBJ2-1, with D hard to call. V lost 6 bases and J lost 0, with 10 bases in between. Germline values: CDR1 SGHRS, CDR2 YFSETQ. This CDR3 contains 14 residues. CDR3 in DNA: TGCGCCAGCACGACGGAGAGCTCCTACAATGAGCAGTTCTTC. This translates into CASTTESSYNEQFF.

This clonotype appeared many times. This rearrangement joins TRBV12-3 or TRBV12-4 to TRBJ2-7; no clear D. The CDR3 extends over 12 amino acids. V was pared by 3 bases and J by 4 bases, with 7 bases between. The CDR3 is CASSFSIYEQYF. The CDR3 region has the DNA TGTGCCAGCAGTTTTTCGATTTACGAGCAGTACTTC.